Given below is one TCR beta chain in context. Its matching antigen is unknown. The CDR3 extends 3 residues past the end of the read, so its final part is completed from the germline J gene. Data came from immunoSEQ multiplex PCR; TCRdb stores just in-frame clones and leaves some out. This specimen shows fewer than 40,000 clones; the ten leading clones hold under 7.5%. The data originate from a study of T cells in women clearing cervical HPV infection. Study information: Case blood drawn at lesion detection; control blood after infection cleared.

Study-level points and caveats: Effector/memory and HPV-specific T cells were not isolated, and association timing is unknown. Repertoire richness, not evenness, was significantly elevated in CIN3+ cases versus controls.

V dropped 5 bases and J dropped 6; count of bases not matched to a gene: 6. CDR1 is SGHVS, CDR2 FNYEAQ, per germline. The CDR3 is 14 amino acids. The clonotype was recovered from a woman between 18 and 70 years old with a cervical HPV16 infection that either progressed to CIN3+ or cleared (not recorded which). The chain carries TRBV7-6 and TRBJ2-2, with 7 bases fitting TRBD2. The material sequenced was blood buffy coat. The CDR3 bases that were read are TGTGCCAGCAGCCAGGACGGGGGGTCCGGGGAG. Amino acid sequence: CASSQDGGSGE. The full CDR3 reads CASSQDGGSGELFF.